The rows below give T cell receptor beta chains drawn from one sample of a study of T cells in Graves' hyperthyroidism and ophthalmopathy. TCRdb re-analysed the multiplex PCR reads in MiXCR, keeping a single row per CDR3 protein. Of about 840,000 distinct CDR3 sequences in the sample, 38% are singletons; the top ten hold 8.9%. The sequenced material came from blood. The origin of the receptors is a man younger than 35 with Graves' hyperthyroidism. The CDR3 runs from the conserved cysteine through the conserved F or W. A D gene is named only where the DNA matches it firmly. Size values are once, few and many counts, or a class for expanded clones, and some rows have none.

d_call	v_call	clone_size	cdr3_length	j_call	cdr3_nt	cdr3_aa
TRBD2	TRBV9	.	14	TRBJ2-5	TGTGCCAGCAGCCCCGACAGCGGGGGAGAGACCCAGTACTTC	CASSPDSGGETQYF
.	TRBV27	.	11	TRBJ2-7	TGTGCCACGCGGAAGGACTACGAGCAGTACTTC	CATRKDYEQYF
.	TRBV7-8	.	14	TRBJ1-5	TGTGCCAGCAGCTTAGGGACGGCCTTGGAGCCCCAGCATTTT	CASSLGTALEPQHF
TRBD2	TRBV5-4	few	16	TRBJ2-5	TGTGCCAGCAGCCCGGTTGACGGGAGGGATCAAGAGACCCAGTACTTC	CASSPVDGRDQETQYF
.	TRBV29-1	many	14	TRBJ2-5	TGCAGCGTTGCGGTAGGACTTGCCCAAGAGACCCAGTACTTC	CSVAVGLAQETQYF
.	TRBV7-2	many	13	TRBJ1-5	TGTGCCAGCAGCCCGGTCACGACTCAGCCCCAGCATTTT	CASSPVTTQPQHF
.	TRBV29-1	many	14	TRBJ2-6	TGCAGCGTTGAAGGGCAGTTTGGGGCCAACGTCCTGACTTTC	CSVEGQFGANVLTF
TRBD2	TRBV7-2	.	16	TRBJ2-2	TGTGCCAGCAGCCAAGTCATCGGGGGAGGGCCCGGGGAGCTGTTTTTT	CASSQVIGGGPGELFF
.	TRBV9	few	14	TRBJ2-7	TGTGCCAGCAGCGTAGAGGCTAGCAACTACGAGCAGTACTTC	CASSVEASNYEQYF
TRBD2	TRBV4-1	few	15	TRBJ2-5	TGCGCCAGCAGCCAAGTGGGACTAGCGAACAGGAGCCAGTACTTC	CASSQVGLANRSQYF
.	TRBV5-1	.	14	TRBJ1-5	TGCGCCAGCAGCTTCGACGGGGGCGATCAGCCCCAGCATTTT	CASSFDGGDQPQHF
.	TRBV10-3	many	14	TRBJ1-3	TGTGCCATCAGAACAGCATTATCTGGAAACACCATATATTTT	CAIRTALSGNTIYF
TRBD1	TRBV9	.	15	TRBJ1-1	TGTGCCGGCAGCGTAGTATGCAGGGGGGAGACTGAAGCTTTCTTT	CAGSVVCRGETEAFF
TRBD1	TRBV29-1	many	14	TRBJ2-7	TGCAGCGTTGAAGGCACAGGGGATCGAGACGAGCAGTACTTC	CSVEGTGDRDEQYF
.	TRBV2	many	14	TRBJ2-5	TGTGCCAGCAGAGAGACGGAAGGGGCAGAGACCCAGTACTTC	CASRETEGAETQYF
TRBD1	TRBV7-9	.	15	TRBJ1-6	TGTGCCAGCAGTTTGGGGACAGGGGAAGATTCACCCCTCCACTTT	CASSLGTGEDSPLHF
.	TRBV20-1	.	12	TRBJ2-5	TGCAGTGCCCAAACGGCCAAAGAAACCCAGTACTTC	CSAQTAKETQYF
.	TRBV4-3	.	13	TRBJ2-7	TGCGCCAGCAGCCATCAGATTCCCTACGAGCAGTACTTC	CASSHQIPYEQYF
TRBD2	TRBV6-6	.	15	TRBJ2-7	TGTGCCAGCGTTACTAGCGGGGCAAGCTCCTACGAGCAGTACTTC	CASVTSGASSYEQYF
.	TRBV6-5	few	13	TRBJ1-6	TGTGCCAGTCAGGACAGTTATAATTCACCCCTCCACTTT	CASQDSYNSPLHF
.	TRBV9	.	13	TRBJ1-2	TGTGCCAGCGGGACGGGGACTAACTATGGCTACACCTTC	CASGTGTNYGYTF
.	TRBV20-1	many	14	TRBJ2-6	TGCAGTGCTAGATCTCGGGATGGGGCCAACGTCCTGACTTTC	CSARSRDGANVLTF
.	TRBV5-5	few	13	TRBJ2-3	TGTGCCAGCAGCTTGATTAGCGGAGATACGCAGTATTTT	CASSLISGDTQYF
TRBD1	TRBV10-3	many	16	TRBJ1-6	TGTGCCATCAGTGACTCCAGACAGGGTACCGATTCACCCCTCCACTTT	CAISDSRQGTDSPLHF
TRBD2	TRBV9	.	15	TRBJ2-7	TGTGCCAGCAGTCGTGGGACTAGCGGGAGTGGCGAGCAGTACTTC	CASSRGTSGSGEQYF
.	TRBV6-1	few	14	TRBJ1-1	TGTGCCAGCAGTGGACTGACAGGAAACACTGAAGCTTTCTTT	CASSGLTGNTEAFF
.	TRBV29-1	.	15	TRBJ2-7	TGCAGCGTTGTGCCGTCCAGGGGTCATCCCTACGAGCAGTACTTC	CSVVPSRGHPYEQYF
TRBD1	TRBV2	.	13	TRBJ1-2	TGTGCCACCGGGACAGGGGGGCACTATGGCTACACCTTC	CATGTGGHYGYTF
.	TRBV7-8	few	16	TRBJ1-2	TGTGCCAGCAGCTTAGATTCGGACGGGACCTTCTATGGCTACACCTTC	CASSLDSDGTFYGYTF
.	TRBV7-8	.	15	TRBJ1-2	TGTGCCAGCAGCTTAGACAGTGGGGTTAACTATGGCTACACCTTC	CASSLDSGVNYGYTF
.	TRBV15	many	14	TRBJ1-5	TGTGCCACCAGCAGAGATAGGACCCCAGGGCCCCAGCATTTT	CATSRDRTPGPQHF
.	TRBV18	.	13	TRBJ1-1	TGTGCCAGCTCACCAGGAGATGGCCGGGGAGCTTTCTTT	CASSPGDGRGAFF
.	TRBV15	.	17	TRBJ2-5	TGTGCCACCAGCCCTAGTGAGGGGGCGCGGGACCGAGAGACCCAGTACTTC	CATSPSEGARDRETQYF
TRBD1	TRBV20-1	many	15	TRBJ1-5	TGCAGTGCTAGAGGGGGGACAGCGGACGGTCAGCCCCAGCATTTT	CSARGGTADGQPQHF
.	TRBV6-6	many	14	TRBJ2-2	TGTGCCAGCAGTTACGAGATAAACACCGGGGAGCTGTTTTTT	CASSYEINTGELFF
.	TRBV6-6	.	15	TRBJ2-2	TGTGCCAGCAGTTACGTGCGGACCTACACCGGGGAGCTGTTTTTT	CASSYVRTYTGELFF
.	TRBV12-3/TRBV12-4	few	15	TRBJ2-2	TGTGCCAGCAGTCCAAGAGACTTGAACACCGGGGAGCTGTTTTTT	CASSPRDLNTGELFF
.	TRBV10-3	.	14	TRBJ1-1	TGTGCCATCAGACAGACGGGGGGGAACACTGAAGCTTTCTTT	CAIRQTGGNTEAFF
.	TRBV14	few	13	TRBJ1-3	TGTGCCAGCAGCCAAGGCCAGGGCTACACCATATATTTT	CASSQGQGYTIYF
.	TRBV6-2/TRBV6-3	.	16	TRBJ2-7	TGTGCCAGCAGTTACTCGAAGGACAATCCCTTGGACGAGCAGTACTTC	CASSYSKDNPLDEQYF
.	TRBV5-1	.	16	TRBJ2-7	TGCGCCAGCAGTTCCCCCGGCGGGGTAGGGACCTACGAGCAGTACTTC	CASSSPGGVGTYEQYF
.	TRBV7-6	.	13	TRBJ2-2	TGTACCAGCAAGGGACGAAACACCGGGGAGCTGTTTTTT	CTSKGRNTGELFF
.	TRBV6-5	.	13	TRBJ1-1	TGTGCCAGCAGTATCGTTAGGAACACTGAAGCTTTCTTT	CASSIVRNTEAFF